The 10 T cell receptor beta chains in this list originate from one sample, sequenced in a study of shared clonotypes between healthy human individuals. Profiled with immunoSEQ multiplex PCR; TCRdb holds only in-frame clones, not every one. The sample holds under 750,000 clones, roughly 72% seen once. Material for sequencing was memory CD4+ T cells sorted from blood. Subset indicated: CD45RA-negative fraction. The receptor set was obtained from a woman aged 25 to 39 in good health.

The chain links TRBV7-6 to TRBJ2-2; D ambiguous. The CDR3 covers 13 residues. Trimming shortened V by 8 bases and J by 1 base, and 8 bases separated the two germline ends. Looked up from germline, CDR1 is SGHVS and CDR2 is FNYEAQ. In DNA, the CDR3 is TGTGCCAGCCTTAAGGAGAACACCGGGGAGCTGTTTTTT. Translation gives CASLKENTGELFF.

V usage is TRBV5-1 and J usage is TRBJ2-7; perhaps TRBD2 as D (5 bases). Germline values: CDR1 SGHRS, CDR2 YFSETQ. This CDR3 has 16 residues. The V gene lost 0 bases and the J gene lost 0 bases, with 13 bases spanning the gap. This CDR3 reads CASSLGGASSSYEQYF. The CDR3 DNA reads TGCGCCAGCAGCTTGGGGGGAGCGAGCAGCTCCTACGAGCAGTACTTC.

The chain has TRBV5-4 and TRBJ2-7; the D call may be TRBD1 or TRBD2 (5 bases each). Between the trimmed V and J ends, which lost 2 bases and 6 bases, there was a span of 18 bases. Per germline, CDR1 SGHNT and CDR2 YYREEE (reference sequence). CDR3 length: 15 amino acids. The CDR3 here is CASSFGTVRGREQYF. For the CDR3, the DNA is TGTGCCAGCAGCTTCGGGACCGTGCGCGGTCGCGAGCAGTACTTC.

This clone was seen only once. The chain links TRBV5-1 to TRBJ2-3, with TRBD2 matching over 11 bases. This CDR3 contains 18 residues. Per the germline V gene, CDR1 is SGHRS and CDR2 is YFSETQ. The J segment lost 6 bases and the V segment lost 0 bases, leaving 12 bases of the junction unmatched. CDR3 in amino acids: CASSLEQSLAGVLDTQYF. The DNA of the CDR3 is TGCGCCAGCAGCTTGGAGCAATCACTAGCGGGAGTTCTGGATACGCAGTATTTT.

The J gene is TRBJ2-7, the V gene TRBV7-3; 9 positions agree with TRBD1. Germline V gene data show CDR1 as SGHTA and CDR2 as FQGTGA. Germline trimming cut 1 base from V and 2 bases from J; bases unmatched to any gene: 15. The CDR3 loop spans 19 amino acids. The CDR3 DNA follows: TGTGCCAGCAGCTTAAAGGGACAGGGCATCTTAGACCGAACCTACGAGCAGTACTTC. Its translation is CASSLKGQGILDRTYEQYF.

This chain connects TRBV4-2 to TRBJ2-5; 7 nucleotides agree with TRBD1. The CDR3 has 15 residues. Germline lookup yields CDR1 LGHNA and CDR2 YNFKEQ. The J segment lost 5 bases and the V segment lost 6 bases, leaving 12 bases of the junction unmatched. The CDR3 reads CASSDTKGAGETQYF. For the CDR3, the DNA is TGTGCCAGCAGTGACACAAAGGGGGCCGGGGAGACCCAGTACTTC.

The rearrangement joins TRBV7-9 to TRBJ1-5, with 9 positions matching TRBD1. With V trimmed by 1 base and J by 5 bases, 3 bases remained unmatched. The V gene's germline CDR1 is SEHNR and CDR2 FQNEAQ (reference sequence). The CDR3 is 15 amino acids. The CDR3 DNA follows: TGTGCCAGCAGCTTAGTAACAGGGGGCGATCAGCCCCAGCATTTT. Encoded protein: CASSLVTGGDQPQHF. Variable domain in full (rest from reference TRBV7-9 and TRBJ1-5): DTGVSQNPRHKITKRGQNVTFRCDPISEHNRLYWYRQTLGQGPEFLTYFQNEAQLEKSRLLSDRFSAERPKGSFSTLEIQRTEQGDSAMYLCASSLVTGGDQPQHFGDGTRLSIL.

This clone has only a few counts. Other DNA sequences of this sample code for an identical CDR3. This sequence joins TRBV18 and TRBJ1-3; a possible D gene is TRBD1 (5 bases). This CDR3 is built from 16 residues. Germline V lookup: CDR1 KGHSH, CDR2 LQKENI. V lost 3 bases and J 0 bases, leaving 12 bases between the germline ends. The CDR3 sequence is CASSPGQTSSGNTIYF. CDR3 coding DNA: TGTGCCAGCTCACCGGGGCAAACGAGCTCTGGAAACACCATATATTTT.

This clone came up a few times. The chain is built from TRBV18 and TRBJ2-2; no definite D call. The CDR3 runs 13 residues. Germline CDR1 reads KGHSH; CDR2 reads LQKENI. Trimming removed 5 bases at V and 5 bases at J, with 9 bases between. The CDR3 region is CASSGSDTGELFF. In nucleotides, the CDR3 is TGTGCCAGCTCAGGATCCGATACCGGGGAGCTGTTTTTT. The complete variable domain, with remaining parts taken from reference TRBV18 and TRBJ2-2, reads NAGVMQNPRHLVRRRGQEARLRCSPMKGHSHVYWYRQLPEEGLKFMVYLQKENIIDESGMPKERFSAEFPKEGPSILRIQQVVRGDSAAYFCASSGSDTGELFFGEGSRLTVL.

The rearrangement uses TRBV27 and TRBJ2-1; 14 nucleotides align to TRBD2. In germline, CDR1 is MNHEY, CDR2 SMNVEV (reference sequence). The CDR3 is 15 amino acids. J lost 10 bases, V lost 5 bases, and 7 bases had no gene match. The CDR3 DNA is TGTGCCAGCAGTCCGGGACTAGCGGGAGCTTACGAGCAGTTCTTC. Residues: CASSPGLAGAYEQFF.